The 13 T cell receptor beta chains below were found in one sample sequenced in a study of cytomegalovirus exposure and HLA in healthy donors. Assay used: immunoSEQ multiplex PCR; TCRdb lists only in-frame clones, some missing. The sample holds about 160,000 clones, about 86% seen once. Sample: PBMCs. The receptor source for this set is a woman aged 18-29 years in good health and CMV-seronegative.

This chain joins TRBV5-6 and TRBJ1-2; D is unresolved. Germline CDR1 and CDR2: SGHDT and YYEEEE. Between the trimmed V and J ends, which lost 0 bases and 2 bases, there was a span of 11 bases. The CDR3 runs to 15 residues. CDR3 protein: CASSLVTVRNYGYTF. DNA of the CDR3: TGTGCCAGCAGCTTGGTAACGGTGCGAAACTATGGCTACACCTTC. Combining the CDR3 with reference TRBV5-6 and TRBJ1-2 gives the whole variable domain DAGVTQSPTHLIKTRGQQVTLRCSPKSGHDTVSWYQQALGQGPQFIFQYYEEEERQRGNFPDRFSGHQFPNYSSELNVNALLLGDSALYLCASSLVTVRNYGYTFGSGTRLTVV.

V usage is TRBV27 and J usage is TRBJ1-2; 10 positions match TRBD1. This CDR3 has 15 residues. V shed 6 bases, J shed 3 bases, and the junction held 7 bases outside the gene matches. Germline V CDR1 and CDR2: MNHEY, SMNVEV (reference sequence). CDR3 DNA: TGTGCCAGCAGCCGGGGACAGGGGTTTGACTATGGCTACACCTTC. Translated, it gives CASSRGQGFDYGYTF.

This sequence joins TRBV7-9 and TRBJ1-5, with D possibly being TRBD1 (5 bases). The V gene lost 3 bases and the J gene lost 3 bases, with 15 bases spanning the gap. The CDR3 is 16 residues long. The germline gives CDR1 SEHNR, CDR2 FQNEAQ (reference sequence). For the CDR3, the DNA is TGTGCCAGCAGCTTGTGGAGGGGCGAGGTCAATCAGCCCCAGCATTTT. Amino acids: CASSLWRGEVNQPQHF.

The CDR3 sequence is CASSLTGDNGYTF. The CDR3 coding sequence is TGCGCCAGCAGCTTAACAGGGGACAATGGCTACACCTTC. The chain carries TRBV5-1 and TRBJ1-2; TRBD1 agrees at 7 bases. This CDR3 has 13 amino acids. V lost 2 bases to trimming and J lost 6 bases; unmatched junction nucleotides: 4. In germline, CDR1 is SGHRS, CDR2 YFSETQ.

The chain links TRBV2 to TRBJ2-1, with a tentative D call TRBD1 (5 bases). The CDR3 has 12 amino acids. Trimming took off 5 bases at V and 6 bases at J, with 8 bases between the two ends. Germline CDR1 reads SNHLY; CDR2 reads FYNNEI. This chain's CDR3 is CASSITGNEQFF. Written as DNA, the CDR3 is TGTGCCAGCAGTATTACAGGCAATGAGCAGTTCTTC.

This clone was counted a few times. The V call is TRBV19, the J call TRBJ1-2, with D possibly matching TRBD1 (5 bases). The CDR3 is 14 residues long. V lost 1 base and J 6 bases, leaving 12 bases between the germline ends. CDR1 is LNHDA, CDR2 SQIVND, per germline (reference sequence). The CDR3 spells CASSIGKGLDGYTF. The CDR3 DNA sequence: TGTGCCAGTAGTATAGGGAAGGGGCTGGATGGCTACACCTTC.

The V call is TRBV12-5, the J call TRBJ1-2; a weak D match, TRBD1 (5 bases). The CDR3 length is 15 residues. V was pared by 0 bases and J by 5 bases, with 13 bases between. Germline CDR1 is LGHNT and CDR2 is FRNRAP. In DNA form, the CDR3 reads TGTGCTAGTGGTTTGGTTACCACCAGGGAATATGGCTACACCTTC. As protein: CASGLVTTREYGYTF.

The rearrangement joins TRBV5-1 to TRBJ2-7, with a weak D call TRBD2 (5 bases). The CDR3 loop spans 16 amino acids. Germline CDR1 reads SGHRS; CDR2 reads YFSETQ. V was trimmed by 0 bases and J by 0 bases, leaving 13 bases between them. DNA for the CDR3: TGCGCCAGCAGCTTGGCCGGGAAGGACTTCTCCTACGAGCAGTACTTC. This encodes CASSLAGKDFSYEQYF.

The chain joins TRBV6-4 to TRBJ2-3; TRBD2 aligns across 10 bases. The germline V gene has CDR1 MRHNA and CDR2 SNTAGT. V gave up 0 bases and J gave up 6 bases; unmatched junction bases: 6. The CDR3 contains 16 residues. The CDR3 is CASSDSASGGVDTQYF. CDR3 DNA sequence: TGTGCCAGCAGTGACTCGGCTAGCGGGGGCGTCGATACGCAGTATTTT.

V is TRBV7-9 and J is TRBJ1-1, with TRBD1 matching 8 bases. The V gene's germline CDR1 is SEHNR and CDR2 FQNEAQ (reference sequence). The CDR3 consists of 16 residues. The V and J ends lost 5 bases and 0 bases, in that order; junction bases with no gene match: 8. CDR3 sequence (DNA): TGTGCCAGCAGCCCAAGACAGGGGCCCCTGAACACTGAAGCTTTCTTT. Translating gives CASSPRQGPLNTEAFF.

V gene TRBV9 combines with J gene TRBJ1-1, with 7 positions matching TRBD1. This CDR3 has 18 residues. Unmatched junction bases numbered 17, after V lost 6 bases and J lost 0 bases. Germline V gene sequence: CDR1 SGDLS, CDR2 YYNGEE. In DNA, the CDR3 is TGTGCCAGCACCGCTGAAGCAGGGGGAAGGGTTATGAACACTGAAGCTTTCTTT. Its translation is CASTAEAGGRVMNTEAFF.

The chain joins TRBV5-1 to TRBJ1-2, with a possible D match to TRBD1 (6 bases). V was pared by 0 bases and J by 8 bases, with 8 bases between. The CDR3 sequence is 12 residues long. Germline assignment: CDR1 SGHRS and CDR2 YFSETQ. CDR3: CASSLEGEGYTF. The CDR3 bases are TGCGCCAGCAGCTTGGAGGGGGAAGGCTACACCTTC.

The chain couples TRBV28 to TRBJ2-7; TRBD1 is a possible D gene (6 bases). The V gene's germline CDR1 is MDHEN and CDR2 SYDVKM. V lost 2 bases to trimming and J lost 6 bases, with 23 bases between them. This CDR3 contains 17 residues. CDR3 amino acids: CASSLVLQGSSVPEQYF. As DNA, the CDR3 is TGTGCCAGCAGTTTAGTACTACAGGGTTCTTCGGTCCCCGAGCAGTACTTC.